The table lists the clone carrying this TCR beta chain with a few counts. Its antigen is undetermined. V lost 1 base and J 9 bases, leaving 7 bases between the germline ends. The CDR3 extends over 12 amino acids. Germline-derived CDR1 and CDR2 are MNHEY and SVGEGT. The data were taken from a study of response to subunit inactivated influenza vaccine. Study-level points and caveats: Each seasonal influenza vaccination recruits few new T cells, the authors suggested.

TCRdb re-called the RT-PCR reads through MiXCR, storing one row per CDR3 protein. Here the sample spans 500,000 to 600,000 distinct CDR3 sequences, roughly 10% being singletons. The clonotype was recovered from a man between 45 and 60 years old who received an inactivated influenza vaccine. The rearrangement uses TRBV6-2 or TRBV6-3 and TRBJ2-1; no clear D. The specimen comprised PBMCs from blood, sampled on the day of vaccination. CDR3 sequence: CASSYLGPEQFF. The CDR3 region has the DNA TGTGCCAGCAGTTACTTAGGGCCTGAGCAGTTCTTC.